A single T cell receptor (beta chain) is shown here with its context. Profiled with immunoSEQ multiplex PCR; TCRdb holds only in-frame clones, not every one. The top ten clones hold over 2% of a sample with about 75,000 clones, about nine tenths of them seen once. This specimen belongs to a study of blood T cell repertoires in COVID-19. At the level of the study: COVID-19 samples collected from the United States, Italy and Spain covered acute and convalescent phases.

The clonotype originates from a human donor in a cohort sampled during active COVID-19. The source material was peripheral blood.

CDR3 sequence (DNA): TGTGCCAGCAGCTCGGACAGGGGGCACACAGATACGCAGTATTTT. Its protein product is CASSSDRGHTDTQYF. This chain joins TRBV13 and TRBJ2-3; 11 positions match TRBD1. Germline V gene data show CDR1 as PRHDT and CDR2 as FYEKMQ (reference sequence). The V and J ends lost 4 bases and 2 bases, in that order; junction bases with no gene match: 2. The CDR3 is 15 residues long.